The clone carrying this T cell receptor beta chain occurred many times. The source of the sample is a study of T cells in Graves' hyperthyroidism and ophthalmopathy. Study information: Peripheral blood was obtained at initial diagnosis, preceding any treatment.

A 10 ml volume of fresh peripheral blood provided the PBMCs. Regions amplified from RNA transcripts were the TCR beta CDR3 regions. In the first-round RT-PCR of the TCR CDR3, the HTBI primer set was used. TCRdb called the multiplex PCR reads again in MiXCR, with one record for every CDR3 protein. The sample has about 480,000 distinct CDR3 sequences; around 15% are singletons. The sample consisted of blood. The sequence was obtained from a woman under 30 with Graves' hyperthyroidism.

Here the CDR3 DNA reads TGCAGTGCTAGAGAAGCGGGAGGCACAGATACGCAGTATTTT. This codes for CSAREAGGTDTQYF. V usage is TRBV20-1 and J usage is TRBJ2-3; 8 bases align to TRBD2. Per germline, CDR1 DFQATT and CDR2 SNEGSKA (reference sequence). The CDR3 is 14 residues long. The J segment lost 1 base and the V segment lost 0 bases, leaving 0 bases of the junction unmatched.